The 16 T cell receptor beta chains below were found in one sample sequenced in a study of blood T cells in healthy people across ages (dated by TCRdb to between 2014 and 2017). Library generation was performed with 5' RACE. Sequencing instrument: Illumina HiSeq 2500. A second about 6 to 11 cycle PCR used a sample-barcoded 5' primer and a J-beta primer mix. TCRdb reprocessing: public reads trimmed at Q25 with fastp, clones called with MiXCR, in-frame beta chains kept. Every entry covers one CDR3 protein and lists the most common genes and DNA from its rows. The sample profile shows 890,000 or so distinct CDR3 sequences; less than 80% of them were found once. Clones ranked in the top ten supply about a quarter of the sample. The sample comprised blood. The source is a man younger than 45 in good health.

CDR3 sequence (DNA): TGCAGTGCTGTCAAACGGTCAAGCTACGAGCAGTACTTC. It encodes CSAVKRSSYEQYF. This chain uses TRBV20-1 with TRBJ2-7; D is uncertain. Per germline, CDR1 DFQATT and CDR2 SNEGSKA (reference sequence). V shed 5 bases and J shed 3 bases, with 14 bases lying between them. This CDR3 has 13 residues.

This clonotype was counted between two and nine times. This sequence joins TRBV20-1 and TRBJ1-2; no clear D. The CDR3 extends over 13 amino acids. Trimming pared 3 bases from V and 0 bases from J, leaving 8 bases between. The germline V gene encodes CDR1 DFQATT and CDR2 SNEGSKA (reference sequence). The CDR3 sequence is CSASLLPNYGYTF. CDR3 DNA sequence: TGCAGTGCTAGCCTTCTCCCTAACTATGGCTACACCTTC.

This clonotype appeared once. This sequence joins TRBV15 and TRBJ1-5; perhaps TRBD1 as D (6 bases). V was cut by 6 bases and J by 0 bases, with 21 bases left in between. Germline-derived CDR1 and CDR2 are LNHNV and YYDKDF (reference sequence). The CDR3 totals 18 residues. The CDR3 here is CATSSLGRGLYSNQPQHF. The CDR3 nucleotides read TGTGCCACCAGTTCTCTGGGCAGGGGACTTTATAGCAATCAGCCCCAGCATTTT.

This chain uses TRBV20-1 with TRBJ2-7, with D perhaps being TRBD1 or TRBD2 (5 bases each). The ends were cut back, 5 bases at V and 2 bases at J, with 19 bases in the middle. The CDR3 has 15 amino acids. Germline CDR1 and CDR2: DFQATT and SNEGSKA (reference sequence). CDR3 in amino acids: CSAHKNGDATYEQYF. CDR3 DNA sequence: TGCAGTGCTCACAAAAATGGGGACGCTACCTACGAGCAGTACTTC.

The V call is TRBV2, the J call TRBJ1-5; D uncertain. From germline, CDR1 is SNHLY and CDR2 FYNNEI. V lost 6 bases, J lost 0 bases, and 12 bases lay in between. The CDR3 totals 15 residues. CDR3 DNA: TGTGCCAGCAGCGCCGGGTACTCTAGCAATCAGCCCCAGCATTTT. Its protein product is CASSAGYSSNQPQHF.

This rearrangement joins TRBV12-3 or TRBV12-4 to TRBJ2-5, with D perhaps matching TRBD1 (6 bases). This CDR3 has 12 residues. Trimming left V 7 bases short and J 2 bases short, with 8 bases between. Written as DNA, the CDR3 is TGTGCCAGCACAGGGGTACAAGAGACCCAGTACTTC. Its protein is CASTGVQETQYF.

The gene calls are TRBV20-1 and TRBJ2-3; 8 bases align to TRBD2. The CDR3 runs 13 residues. Germline V lookup: CDR1 DFQATT, CDR2 SNEGSKA (reference sequence). J lost 7 bases, V lost 3 bases, and 6 bases had no gene match. The CDR3 reads CSASPAGGNTQYF. CDR3 DNA sequence: TGCAGTGCTAGTCCGGCGGGGGGAAATACGCAGTATTTT.

The rearrangement links TRBV5-1 to TRBJ2-1; 10 nucleotides match TRBD1. Germline assignment: CDR1 SGHRS and CDR2 YFSETQ. J gave up 10 bases and V 2 bases, and 6 bases lay outside the gene matches. CDR3 length equals 14 residues. The CDR3 DNA sequence: TGCGCCAGCAGCTTCCAGACAGGGGGCGTAGAGCAGTTCTTC. It specifies CASSFQTGGVEQFF. Supplemented by reference TRBV5-1 and TRBJ2-1, the full variable domain reads KAGVTQTPRYLIKTRGQQVTLSCSPISGHRSVSWYQQTPGQGLQFLFEYFSETQRNKGNFPGRFSGRQFSNSRSEMNVSTLELGDSALYLCASSFQTGGVEQFFGPGTRLTVL.

CDR3 in amino acids: CASSSITWTGVPYEQYF. DNA for the CDR3: TGTGCCAGCAGCTCTATTACATGGACAGGGGTCCCCTACGAGCAGTACTTC. This chain joins TRBV7-2 and TRBJ2-7; TRBD1 matches 9 bases. Germline V gene lookup returns CDR1 SGHTA and CDR2 FQGNSA. There are 17 residues in the CDR3. V trimming: 4 bases; J trimming: 2 bases; junction bases outside the gene matches: 12.

This clonotype is a singleton in its sample. V gene TRBV6-8 combines with J gene TRBJ2-5, with D possibly TRBD2 on 5 matching bases. Judging by the DNA end, TRBJ2-1 fits better; the J call may be wrong. Germline lookup yields CDR1 MNHGY and CDR2 SAAAGT. The CDR3 consists of 13 residues. The DNA of the CDR3 is TGTGCCAGCAAGTTCCCGAAGGGAGAGACCCAGTTCTTC. It yields the protein CASKFPKGETQFF.

This clonotype showed up many times. The chain joins TRBV6-5 to TRBJ2-1, with a possible D match to TRBD2 (6 bases). The ends were cut back, 0 bases at V and 9 bases at J, with 9 bases in the middle. This CDR3 spans 13 amino acids. Germline-derived CDR1 and CDR2 are MNHEY and SVGAGI. The DNA for the CDR3 is TGTGCCAGCAGTTACTCGAGGGGAGGTGAGCAGTTCTTC. Its protein is CASSYSRGGEQFF.

The gene calls are TRBV15 and TRBJ1-2; no clear D. Trimming left V 5 bases short and J 4 bases short, with 14 bases between. The CDR3 is 14 amino acids. Looked up from germline, CDR1 is LNHNV and CDR2 is YYDKDF (reference sequence). In nucleotides, the CDR3 is TGTGCCACCAGCCGGGTGGAGTTTGGCTATGGCTACACCTTC. It yields the protein CATSRVEFGYGYTF.

Many counts were recorded for this clonotype. The V and J genes are TRBV7-9 and TRBJ1-2; 9 bases align to TRBD1. The CDR3 extends over 13 amino acids. The germline CDR1 and CDR2 sequences are SEHNR and FQNEAQ (reference sequence). V lost 3 bases, J lost 5 bases, and 1 base stayed unmatched. CDR3 sequence (DNA): TGTGCCAGCAGCTTTGGACAGGGGTATGGCTACACCTTC. It codes for CASSFGQGYGYTF.

The J gene is TRBJ1-2, the V gene TRBV4-3; 10 positions match TRBD1. Trimming took 3 bases from V and 4 from J; bases not matched to a gene: 5. Per the germline V gene, CDR1 is LGHNA and CDR2 is YSLEER. The CDR3 covers 15 residues. CDR3 in DNA: TGCGCCAGCAGCCAGGGACAGGGGCAGGGCTATGGCTACACCTTC. Protein: CASSQGQGQGYGYTF.

V usage is TRBV12-3 or TRBV12-4 and J usage is TRBJ2-1; TRBD2 agrees at 8 bases. The CDR3 has 14 residues. V trimming: 3 bases; J trimming: 12 bases; junction bases outside the gene matches: 10. This chain's CDR3 is CASSLAGGSEAQFF. The CDR3 DNA sequence: TGTGCCAGCAGTTTGGCGGGGGGCTCCGAGGCGCAGTTCTTC.

The gene calls are TRBV12-3 or TRBV12-4 and TRBJ2-6; D uncertain. V was cut by 6 bases and J by 3 bases, with 12 bases left in between. The CDR3 loop spans 15 amino acids. DNA for the CDR3: TGTGCCAGCAGACCCTGGACCTTTGGGGCCAACGTCCTGACTTTC. It encodes CASRPWTFGANVLTF.